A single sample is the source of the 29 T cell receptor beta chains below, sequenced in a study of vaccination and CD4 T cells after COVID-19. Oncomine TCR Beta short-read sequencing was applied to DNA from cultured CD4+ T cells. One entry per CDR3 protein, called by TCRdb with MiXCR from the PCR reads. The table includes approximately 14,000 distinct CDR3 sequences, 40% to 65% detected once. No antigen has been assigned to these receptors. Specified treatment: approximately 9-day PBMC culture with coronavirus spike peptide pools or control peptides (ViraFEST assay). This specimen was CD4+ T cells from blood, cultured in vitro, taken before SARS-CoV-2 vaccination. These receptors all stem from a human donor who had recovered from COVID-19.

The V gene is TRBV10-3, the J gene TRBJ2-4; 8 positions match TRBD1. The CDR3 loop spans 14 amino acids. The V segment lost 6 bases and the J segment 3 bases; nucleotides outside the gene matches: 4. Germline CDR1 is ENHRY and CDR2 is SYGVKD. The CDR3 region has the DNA TGTGCCATCAGAGAACAGGGGGGCAAAAACATTCAGTACTTC. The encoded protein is CAIREQGGKNIQYF.

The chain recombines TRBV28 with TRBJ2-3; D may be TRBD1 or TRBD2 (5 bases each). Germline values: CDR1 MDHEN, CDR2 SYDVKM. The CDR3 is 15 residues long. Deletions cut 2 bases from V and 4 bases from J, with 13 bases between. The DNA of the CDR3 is TGTGCCAGCAGTTTAGGGGGATGGGGCGCAGATACGCAGTATTTT. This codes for CASSLGGWGADTQYF.

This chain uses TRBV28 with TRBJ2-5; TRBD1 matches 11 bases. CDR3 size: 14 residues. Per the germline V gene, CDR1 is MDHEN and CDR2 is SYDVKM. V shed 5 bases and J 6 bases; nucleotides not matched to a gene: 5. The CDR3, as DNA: TGTGCCAGCAGTAGGACAGGGGGCGCGCAGACCCAGTACTTC. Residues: CASSRTGGAQTQYF. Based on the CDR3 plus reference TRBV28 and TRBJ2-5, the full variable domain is DVKVTQSSRYLVKRTGEKVFLECVQDMDHENMFWYRQDPGLGLRLIYFSYDVKMKEKGDIPEGYSVSREKKERFSLILESASTNQTSMYLCASSRTGGAQTQYFGPGTRLLVL.

DNA for the CDR3: TGTGCCAGCACTAGGACGCCGAACACCGGGGAGCTGTTTTTT. This sequence encodes CASTRTPNTGELFF. V is TRBV7-3 and J is TRBJ2-2, with D uncertain. The CDR3 runs 14 residues. The germline CDR1 and CDR2 sequences are SGHTA and FQGTGA. Deletions cut 7 bases from V and 0 bases from J, with 9 bases between. The full variable domain, its missing parts supplied by reference TRBV7-3 and TRBJ2-2, is GAGVSQTPSNKVTEKGKYVELRCDPISGHTALYWYRQSLGQGPEFLIYFQGTGAADDSGLPNDRFFAVRPEGSVSTLKIQRTERGDSAVYLCASTRTPNTGELFFGEGSRLTVL.

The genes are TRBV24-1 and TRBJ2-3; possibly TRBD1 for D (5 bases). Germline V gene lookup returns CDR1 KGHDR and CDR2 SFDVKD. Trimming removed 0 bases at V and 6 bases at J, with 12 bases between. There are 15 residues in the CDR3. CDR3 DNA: TGTGCCACCAGTGATTTGTGGCAGGGTCGGGATACGCAGTATTTT. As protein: CATSDLWQGRDTQYF.

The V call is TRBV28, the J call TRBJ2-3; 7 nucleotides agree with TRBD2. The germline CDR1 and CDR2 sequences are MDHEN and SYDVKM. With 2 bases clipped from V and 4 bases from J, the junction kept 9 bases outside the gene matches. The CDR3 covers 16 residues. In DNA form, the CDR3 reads TGTGCCAGCAGTTTAGGGTTGCGGGAGAAACCAGATACGCAGTATTTT. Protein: CASSLGLREKPDTQYF.

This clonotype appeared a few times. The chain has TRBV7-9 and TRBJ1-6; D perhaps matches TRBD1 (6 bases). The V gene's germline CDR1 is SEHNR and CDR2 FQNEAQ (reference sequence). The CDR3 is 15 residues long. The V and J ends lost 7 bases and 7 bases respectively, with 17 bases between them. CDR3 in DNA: TGTGCCAGCACCAAAGTGCAGGGGTTGAATTCACCCCTCCACTTT. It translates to CASTKVQGLNSPLHF.

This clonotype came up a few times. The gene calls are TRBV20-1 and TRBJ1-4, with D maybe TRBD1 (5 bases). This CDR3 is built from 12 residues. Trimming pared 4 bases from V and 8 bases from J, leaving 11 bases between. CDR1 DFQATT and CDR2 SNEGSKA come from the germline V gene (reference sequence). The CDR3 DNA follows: TGCAGTGCTACTCAGGGACTCGAAAAACTGTTTTTT. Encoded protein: CSATQGLEKLFF.

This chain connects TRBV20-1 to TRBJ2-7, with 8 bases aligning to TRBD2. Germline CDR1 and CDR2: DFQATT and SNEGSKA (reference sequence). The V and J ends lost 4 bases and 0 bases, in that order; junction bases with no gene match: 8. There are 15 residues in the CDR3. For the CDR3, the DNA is TGCAGTGCTACCGATACTAGCGGAGGCTCCTACGAGCAGTACTTC. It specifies CSATDTSGGSYEQYF.

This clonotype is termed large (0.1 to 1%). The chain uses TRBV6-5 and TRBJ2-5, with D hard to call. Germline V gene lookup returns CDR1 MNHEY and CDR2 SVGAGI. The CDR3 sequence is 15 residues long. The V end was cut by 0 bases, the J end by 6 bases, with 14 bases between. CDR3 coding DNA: TGTGCCAGCAGTTACTCGGATGCCCAGAGCCAGACCCAGTACTTC. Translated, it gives CASSYSDAQSQTQYF.

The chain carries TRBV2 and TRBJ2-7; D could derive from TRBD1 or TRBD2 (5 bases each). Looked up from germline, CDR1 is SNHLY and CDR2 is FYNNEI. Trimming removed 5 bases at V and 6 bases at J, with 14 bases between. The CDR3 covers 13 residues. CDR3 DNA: TGTGCCAGCAGTTCCGGGACCTTTTCCGAGCAGTACTTC. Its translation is CASSSGTFSEQYF.

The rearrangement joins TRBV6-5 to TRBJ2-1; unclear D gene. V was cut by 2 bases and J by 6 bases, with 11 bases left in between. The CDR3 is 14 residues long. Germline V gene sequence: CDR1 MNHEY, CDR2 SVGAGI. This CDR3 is CASSYKAPSNEQFF. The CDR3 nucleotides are TGTGCCAGCAGTTACAAAGCGCCCTCCAATGAGCAGTTCTTC.

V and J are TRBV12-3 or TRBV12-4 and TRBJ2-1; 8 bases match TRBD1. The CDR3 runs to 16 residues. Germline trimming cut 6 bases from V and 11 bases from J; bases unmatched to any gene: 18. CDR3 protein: CASSLQQGADRRKQFF. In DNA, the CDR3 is TGTGCCAGCAGCTTGCAGCAGGGGGCCGACCGAAGGAAGCAGTTCTTC.

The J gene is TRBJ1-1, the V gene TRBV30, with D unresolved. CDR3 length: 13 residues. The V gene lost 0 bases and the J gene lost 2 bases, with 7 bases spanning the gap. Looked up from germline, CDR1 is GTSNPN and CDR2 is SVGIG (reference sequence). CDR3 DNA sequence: TGTGCCTGGAGTGTTACGATAAACACTGAAGCTTTCTTT. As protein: CAWSVTINTEAFF.

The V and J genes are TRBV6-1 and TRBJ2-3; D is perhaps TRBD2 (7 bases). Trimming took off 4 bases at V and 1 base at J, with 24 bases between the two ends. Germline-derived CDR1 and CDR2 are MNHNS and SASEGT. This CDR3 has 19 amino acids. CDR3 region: CASSGPGAVGGSGTDTQYF. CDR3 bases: TGTGCCAGCAGTGGCCCGGGGGCAGTGGGCGGGAGTGGCACAGATACGCAGTATTTT.

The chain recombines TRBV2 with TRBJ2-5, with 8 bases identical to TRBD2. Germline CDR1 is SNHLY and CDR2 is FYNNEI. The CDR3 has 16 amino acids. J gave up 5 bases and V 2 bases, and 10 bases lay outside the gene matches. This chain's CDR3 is CASSERAGAQFETQYF. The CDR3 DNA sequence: TGTGCCAGCAGTGAAAGAGCGGGGGCTCAGTTCGAGACCCAGTACTTC.

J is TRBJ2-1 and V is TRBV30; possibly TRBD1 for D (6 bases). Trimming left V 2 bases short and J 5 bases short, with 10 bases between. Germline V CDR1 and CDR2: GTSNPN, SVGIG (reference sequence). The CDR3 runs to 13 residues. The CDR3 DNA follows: TGTGCCTGGAGTAATAACAGGGACAATGAGCAGTTCTTC. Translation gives CAWSNNRDNEQFF.

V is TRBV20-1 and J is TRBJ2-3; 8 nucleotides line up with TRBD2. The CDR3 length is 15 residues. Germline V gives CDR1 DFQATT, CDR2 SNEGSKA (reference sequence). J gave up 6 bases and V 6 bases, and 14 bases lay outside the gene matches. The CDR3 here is CSALLLAVAGDTQYF. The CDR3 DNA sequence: TGCAGTGCGCTCCTACTAGCGGTAGCTGGGGATACGCAGTATTTT.

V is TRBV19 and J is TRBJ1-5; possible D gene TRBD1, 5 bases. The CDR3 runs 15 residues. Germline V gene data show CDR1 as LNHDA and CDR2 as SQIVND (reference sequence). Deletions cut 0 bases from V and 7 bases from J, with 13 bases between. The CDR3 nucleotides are TGTGCCAGTAGTATAGATCAAGGGGAATGGCAGCCCCAGCATTTT. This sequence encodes CASSIDQGEWQPQHF.

The CDR3 reads CSAREPGLAYNEQFF. Here the CDR3 DNA reads TGCAGTGCTAGAGAACCGGGACTGGCTTACAATGAGCAGTTCTTC. The rearrangement links TRBV20-1 to TRBJ2-1, with D possibly being TRBD2 (6 bases). The CDR3 runs 15 residues. Trimming pared 0 bases from V and 4 bases from J, leaving 13 bases between. Per the germline V gene, CDR1 is DFQATT and CDR2 is SNEGSKA (reference sequence).

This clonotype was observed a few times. In DNA, the CDR3 is TGTGCCAGCAGTGCTGAGTGGACTGGAAACACCATATATTTT. Residues: CASSAEWTGNTIYF. This chain joins TRBV6-1 and TRBJ1-3; the D is unclear. Germline V CDR1 and CDR2: MNHNS, SASEGT. With 4 bases removed from V and 2 bases from J, the gap between germline ends came to 9 bases. The CDR3 runs 14 residues.

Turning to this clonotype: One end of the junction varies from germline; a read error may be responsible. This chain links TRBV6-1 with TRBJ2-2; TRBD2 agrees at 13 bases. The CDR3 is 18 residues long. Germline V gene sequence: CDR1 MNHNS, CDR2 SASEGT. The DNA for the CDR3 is TGTGCCAGCAGTACCAAAGGCGGGACTAGCGGGATATCCGGGGAGTTGTTTTTT. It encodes CASSTKGGTSGISGELFF.

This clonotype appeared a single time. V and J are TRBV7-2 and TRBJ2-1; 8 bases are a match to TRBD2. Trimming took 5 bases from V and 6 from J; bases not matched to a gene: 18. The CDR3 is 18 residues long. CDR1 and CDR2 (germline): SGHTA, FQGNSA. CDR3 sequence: CASSPRYPPAGLVNEQFF. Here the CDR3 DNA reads TGTGCCAGCAGCCCCCGGTACCCCCCGGCGGGACTAGTCAATGAGCAGTTCTTC. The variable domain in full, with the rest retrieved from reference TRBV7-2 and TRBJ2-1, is GAGVSQSPSNKVTEKGKDVELRCDPISGHTALYWYRQSLGQGLEFLIYFQGNSAPDKSGLPSDRFSAERTGGSVSTLTIQRTQQEDSAVYLCASSPRYPPAGLVNEQFFGPGTRLTVL.

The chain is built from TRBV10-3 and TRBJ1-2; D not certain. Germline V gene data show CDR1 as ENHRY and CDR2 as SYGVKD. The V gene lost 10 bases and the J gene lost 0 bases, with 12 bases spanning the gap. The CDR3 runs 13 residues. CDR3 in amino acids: CASTLGANYGYTF. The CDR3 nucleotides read TGTGCCAGCACATTGGGAGCTAACTATGGCTACACCTTC.

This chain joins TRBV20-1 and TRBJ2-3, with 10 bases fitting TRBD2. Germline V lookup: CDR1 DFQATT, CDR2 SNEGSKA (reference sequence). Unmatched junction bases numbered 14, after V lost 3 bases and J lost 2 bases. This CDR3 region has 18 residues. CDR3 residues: CSARGWGEREGLTDTQYF. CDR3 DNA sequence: TGCAGTGCTAGGGGTTGGGGGGAGCGGGAGGGCCTCACAGATACGCAGTATTTT.

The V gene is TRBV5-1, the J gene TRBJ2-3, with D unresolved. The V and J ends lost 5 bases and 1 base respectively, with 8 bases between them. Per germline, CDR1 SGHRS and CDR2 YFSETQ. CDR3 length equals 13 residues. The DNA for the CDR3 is TGCGCCAGCAGTTATGAGGGCACAGATACGCAGTATTTT. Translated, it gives CASSYEGTDTQYF.

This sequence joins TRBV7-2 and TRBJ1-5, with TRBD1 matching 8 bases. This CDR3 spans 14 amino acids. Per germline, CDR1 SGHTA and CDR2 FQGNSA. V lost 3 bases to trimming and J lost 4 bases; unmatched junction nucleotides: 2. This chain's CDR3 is CASSLGQENQPQHF. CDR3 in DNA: TGTGCCAGCAGCTTGGGACAGGAGAATCAGCCCCAGCATTTT.

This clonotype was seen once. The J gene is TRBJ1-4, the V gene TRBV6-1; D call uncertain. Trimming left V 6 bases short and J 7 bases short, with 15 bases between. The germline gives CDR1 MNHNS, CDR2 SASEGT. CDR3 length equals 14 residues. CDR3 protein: CASSSRLEGEKLFF. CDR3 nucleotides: TGTGCCAGCAGCTCTCGATTGGAAGGTGAAAAACTGTTTTTT.

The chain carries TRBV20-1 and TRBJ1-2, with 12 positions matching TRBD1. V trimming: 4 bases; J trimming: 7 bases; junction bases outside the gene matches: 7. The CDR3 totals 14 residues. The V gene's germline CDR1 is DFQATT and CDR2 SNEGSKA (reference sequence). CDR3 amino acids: CSAKGDRGRGGYTF. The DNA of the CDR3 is TGCAGTGCTAAAGGGGACAGGGGGCGCGGTGGCTACACCTTC.